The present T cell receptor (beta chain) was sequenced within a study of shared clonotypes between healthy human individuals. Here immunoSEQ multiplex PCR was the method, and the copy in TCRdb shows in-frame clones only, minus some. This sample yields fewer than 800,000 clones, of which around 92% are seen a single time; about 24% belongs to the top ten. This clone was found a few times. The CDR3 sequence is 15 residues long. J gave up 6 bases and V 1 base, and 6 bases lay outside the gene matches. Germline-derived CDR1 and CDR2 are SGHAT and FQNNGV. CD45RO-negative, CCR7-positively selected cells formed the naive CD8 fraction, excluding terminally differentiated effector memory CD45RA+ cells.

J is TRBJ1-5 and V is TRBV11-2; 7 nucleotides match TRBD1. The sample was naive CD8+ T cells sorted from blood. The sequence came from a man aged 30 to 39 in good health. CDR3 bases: TGTGCCAGCAGCTTAGCAGGGGGAGTAAGTCAGCCCCAGCATTTT. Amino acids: CASSLAGGVSQPQHF.